This TCR beta chain was obtained from a study of blood T cell repertoires in COVID-19. Across the whole study: T cells, B-cell-depleted T cells, or PBMCs supplied cDNA or gDNA.

Sequencing used immunoSEQ multiplex PCR; TCRdb keeps in-frame clones, though not all of them. This table has nearly 110,000 clones, around 80% appearing once. Followed longitudinally, the Seattle patients had been enrolled during active infection. The sequenced sample was peripheral blood. This receptor was taken from a man aged 80 or over with COVID-19, enrolled during active disease.

This CDR3 reads CSALGPPGGYTF. As DNA, the CDR3 is TGCAGCGCATTGGGGCCGCCCGGTGGCTACACCTTC. The chain is built from TRBV29-1 and TRBJ1-2, with a possible D match to TRBD1 (5 bases). Germline loops: CDR1 SQVTM, CDR2 ANQGSEA. The CDR3 totals 12 residues. Trimming cost V 7 bases and J 7 bases, with 16 bases left between them. Full variable domain (remainder filled in from reference TRBV29-1 and TRBJ1-2): SAVISQKPSRDICQRGTSLTIQCQVDSQVTMMFWYRQQPGQSLTLIATANQGSEATYESGFVIDKFPISRPNLTFSTLTVSNMSPEDSSIYLCSALGPPGGYTFGSGTRLTVV.